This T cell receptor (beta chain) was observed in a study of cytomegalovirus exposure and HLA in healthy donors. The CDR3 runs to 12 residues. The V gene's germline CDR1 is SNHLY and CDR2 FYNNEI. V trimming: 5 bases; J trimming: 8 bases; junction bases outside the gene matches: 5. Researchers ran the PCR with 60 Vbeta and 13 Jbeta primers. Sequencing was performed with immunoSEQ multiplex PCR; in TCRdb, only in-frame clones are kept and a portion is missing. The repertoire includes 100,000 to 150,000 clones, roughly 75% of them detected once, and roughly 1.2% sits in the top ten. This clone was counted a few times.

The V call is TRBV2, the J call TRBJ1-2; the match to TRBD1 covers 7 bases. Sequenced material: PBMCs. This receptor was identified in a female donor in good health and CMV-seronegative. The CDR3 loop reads CASSRTGLGYTF. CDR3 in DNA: TGTGCCAGCAGTCGGACAGGCCTCGGCTACACCTTC.